This entry is about one T cell receptor beta chain. The antigen remains unidentified. The data derive from a study of T cell responses to AZD1222 COVID-19 vaccine. Germline V CDR1 and CDR2: LNHDA, SQIVND (reference sequence). There are 11 residues in the CDR3. V trimming: 6 bases; J trimming: 11 bases; junction bases outside the gene matches: 5. Findings and caveats of the study: Spike-specific TCR depth and breadth grew after two AZD1222 doses. Sampled repertoires all dated from after the peak T cell response. Females outnumbered males among donors, who were mostly white British; clonal diversity was possibly underestimated. Reportedly, close to half of spike-specific TCRs are directed against unmutated variant regions.

Method: immunoSEQ multiplex PCR; TCRdb's copy keeps in-frame clones and lacks some. The sample holds tens of thousands of clones, about 88% seen once. The chain combines TRBV19 with TRBJ1-1, with 8 positions matching TRBD1. This clonotype originated in an adult in good health. This specimen was peripheral blood, taken on day 0 of AZD1222 vaccination. The CDR3 nucleotides read TGTGCCAGTAGCCGGACAGGGCGGGCTTTCTTT. This codes for CASSRTGRAFF.